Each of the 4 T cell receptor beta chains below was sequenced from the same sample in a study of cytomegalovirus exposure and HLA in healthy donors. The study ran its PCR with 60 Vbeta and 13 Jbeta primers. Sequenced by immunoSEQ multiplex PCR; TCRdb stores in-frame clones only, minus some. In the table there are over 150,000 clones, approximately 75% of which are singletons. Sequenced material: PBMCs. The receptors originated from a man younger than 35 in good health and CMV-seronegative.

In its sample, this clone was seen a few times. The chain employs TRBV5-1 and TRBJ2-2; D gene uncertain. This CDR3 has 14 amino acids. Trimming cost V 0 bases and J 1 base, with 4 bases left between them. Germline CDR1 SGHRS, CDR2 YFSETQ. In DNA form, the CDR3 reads TGCGCCAGCAGCTTGGCAAAGAACACCGGGGAGCTGTTTTTT. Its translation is CASSLAKNTGELFF.

The CDR3 nucleotides read TGTGCTTCCGCAGGACAGGGGTGGTCCTACGAGCAGTACTTC. It codes for CASAGQGWSYEQYF. V gene TRBV2 combines with J gene TRBJ2-7; TRBD1 aligns across 9 bases. The CDR3 runs 14 residues. Germline V CDR1 and CDR2: SNHLY, FYNNEI.

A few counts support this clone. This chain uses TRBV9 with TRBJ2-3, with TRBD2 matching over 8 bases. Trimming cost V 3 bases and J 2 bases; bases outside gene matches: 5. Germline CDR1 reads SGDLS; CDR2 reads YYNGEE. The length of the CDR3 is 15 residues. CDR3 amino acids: CASSARGALTDTQYF. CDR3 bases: TGTGCCAGCAGCGCGCGGGGGGCCCTCACAGATACGCAGTATTTT.

CDR3 sequence: CAWSATGLSSYNEQFF. The CDR3 DNA is TGTGCCTGGAGTGCAACGGGACTCAGCTCCTACAATGAGCAGTTCTTC. The genes are TRBV30 and TRBJ2-1; perhaps TRBD2 as D (6 bases). CDR1 and CDR2 from the germline V gene are GTSNPN and SVGIG (reference sequence). This CDR3 contains 16 residues. Trimming left V 1 base short and J 0 bases short, with 13 bases between.